A single sample gave rise to the 24 T cell receptor beta chains below, sequenced in a study of blood T cell repertoires in COVID-19. The method was immunoSEQ multiplex PCR; TCRdb's version includes in-frame clones alone and lacks a portion of them. The sample records 270,000 or so clones, about 89% being singletons. The source material was PBMCs or T cells enriched from blood (not recorded which). These receptors all come from a woman between 18 and 29 years old who had recovered from COVID-19.

This clone was picked up one time. The V and J genes are TRBV5-1 and TRBJ1-6; D is possibly TRBD1 (5 bases). The CDR3 length is 17 residues. Trimming cost V 5 bases and J 0 bases, with 15 bases left between them. CDR1 is SGHRS and CDR2 is YFSETQ in the germline V gene. CDR3 sequence (DNA): TGCGCCAGCAGTCCCCGGGGGGGGAGCTCCTATAATTCACCCCTCCACTTT. Translating it yields CASSPRGGSSYNSPLHF.

The chain employs TRBV4-3 and TRBJ1-1, with a tentative D call TRBD1 (6 bases). V was pared by 4 bases and J by 0 bases, with 12 bases between. CDR1 and CDR2 from the germline V gene are LGHNA and YSLEER. CDR3 length: 15 residues. The CDR3 here is CASSRNRVMNTEAFF. The CDR3 bases are TGCGCCAGCAGCCGAAACAGGGTTATGAACACTGAAGCTTTCTTT.

This rearrangement joins TRBV5-4 to TRBJ1-2; TRBD1 matches at 7 bases. V trimming: 10 bases; J trimming: 6 bases; junction bases outside the gene matches: 12. This CDR3 has 13 residues. Per the germline V gene, CDR1 is SGHNT and CDR2 is YYREEE (reference sequence). CDR3 protein: CAAESTGRDGYTF. The CDR3 DNA reads TGTGCCGCAGAGTCGACAGGGAGAGATGGCTACACCTTC.

The chain uses TRBV19 and TRBJ1-1; 8 bases fit TRBD1. Unmatched junction bases numbered 12, after V lost 2 bases and J lost 4 bases. The CDR3 spans 17 residues. In germline, CDR1 is LNHDA, CDR2 SQIVND (reference sequence). The CDR3 here is CASSISLHRGVGTEAFF. The DNA for the CDR3 is TGTGCCAGTAGTATAAGCCTCCACAGGGGGGTGGGCACTGAAGCTTTCTTT.

The chain has TRBV18 and TRBJ1-5, with D unresolved. The CDR3 length is 15 residues. Germline assignment: CDR1 KGHSH and CDR2 LQKENI. Trimming pared 3 bases from V and 0 bases from J, leaving 9 bases between. The CDR3 is CASSPDGFSNQPQHF. DNA of the CDR3: TGTGCCAGCTCACCCGACGGGTTTAGCAATCAGCCCCAGCATTTT.

The V gene is TRBV9, the J gene TRBJ2-3; 8 bases match TRBD2. The germline V gene encodes CDR1 SGDLS and CDR2 YYNGEE. The CDR3 length is 17 residues. J gave up 6 bases and V 3 bases, and 15 bases lay outside the gene matches. The CDR3 protein is CASSGPDPKRGWDTQYF. In nucleotides, the CDR3 is TGTGCCAGCAGCGGCCCGGACCCGAAGCGGGGGTGGGATACGCAGTATTTT.

V and J are TRBV2 and TRBJ1-5; 8 bases agree with TRBD1. V shed 4 bases and J 1 base; nucleotides not matched to a gene: 0. Germline V gene lookup returns CDR1 SNHLY and CDR2 FYNNEI. The CDR3 sequence is 14 residues long. CDR3 DNA: TGTGCCAGCAGTGGACAGGGGAGCAATCAGCCCCAGCATTTT. This sequence encodes CASSGQGSNQPQHF. The whole variable domain, filled in from reference TRBV2 and TRBJ1-5, reads EPEVTQTPSHQVTQMGQEVILRCVPISNHLYFYWYRQILGQKVEFLVSFYNNEISEKSEIFDDQFSVERPDGSNFTLKIRSTKLEDSAMYFCASSGQGSNQPQHFGDGTRLSIL.

The J gene is TRBJ2-5, the V gene TRBV27; the match to TRBD2 covers 10 bases. Germline values: CDR1 MNHEY, CDR2 SMNVEV (reference sequence). The junction had 2 bases not matched to a gene; V was cut back by 2 bases and J by 2 bases. This CDR3 region has 15 residues. The CDR3 loop is CASSLEAGGQETQYF. The DNA of the CDR3 is TGTGCCAGCAGTTTAGAAGCGGGGGGGCAAGAGACCCAGTACTTC.

The rearrangement joins TRBV7-9 to TRBJ2-3, with 15 bases fitting TRBD2. The trim removed 4 bases at V and 4 bases at J, leaving 3 bases unmatched. This CDR3 has 16 residues. Germline V lookup: CDR1 SEHNR, CDR2 FQNEAQ (reference sequence). CDR3 bases: TGTGCCAGCAGCTCTGGACTAGCGGGAGGGGCAGATACGCAGTATTTT. It yields the protein CASSSGLAGGADTQYF.

The count of this clone is one. This chain joins TRBV18 and TRBJ2-1; TRBD2 matches at 13 bases. The CDR3 runs 16 residues. CDR1 and CDR2 (germline): KGHSH, LQKENI. Unmatched junction bases numbered 9, after V lost 8 bases and J lost 5 bases. CDR3 in amino acids: CASATGLAGADNEQFF. Written as DNA, the CDR3 is TGTGCCAGCGCTACCGGACTAGCGGGGGCAGACAATGAGCAGTTCTTC.

This rearrangement joins TRBV6-5 to TRBJ2-1; 9 nucleotides agree with TRBD2. J lost 4 bases, V lost 6 bases, and 7 bases had no gene match. This CDR3 contains 15 residues. Germline assignment: CDR1 MNHEY and CDR2 SVGAGI. The CDR3: CASSRAGGVYNEQFF. The CDR3 coding sequence is TGTGCCAGCAGCCGAGCGGGGGGCGTTTACAATGAGCAGTTCTTC.

The genes are TRBV6-5 and TRBJ1-1; no clear D. Deletions cut 10 bases from V and 1 base from J, with 16 bases between. The CDR3 has 14 amino acids. Germline CDR1 and CDR2: MNHEY and SVGAGI. Written as DNA, the CDR3 is TGTGCCACCCAGGATAGTCGGGAGAACACTGAAGCTTTCTTT. Amino acid sequence: CATQDSRENTEAFF.

The chain couples TRBV21-1 to TRBJ1-5; TRBD1, as called in the table, went unchecked against the DNA. TRBV21-1 is listed as a pseudogene. The CDR3 covers 16 residues. The CDR3: CASSIEGQGISQPQHF. For the CDR3, the DNA is TGTGCCAGCAGCATAGAGGGACAGGGAATAAGTCAGCCCCAGCATTTT.

V usage is TRBV9 and J usage is TRBJ1-4; TRBD1 agrees at 7 bases. This CDR3 is 18 amino acids long. V shed 4 bases, J shed 7 bases, and the junction held 19 bases outside the gene matches. Germline CDR1 SGDLS, CDR2 YYNGEE. The CDR3 spells CASSPSDGQVGFSEKLFF. The DNA of the CDR3 is TGTGCCAGCAGCCCTTCAGACGGACAGGTTGGATTCTCTGAAAAACTGTTTTTT.

The V call is TRBV24-1, the J call TRBJ2-1; 12 bases fit TRBD2. V gave up 4 bases and J gave up 12 bases; unmatched junction bases: 12. Per the germline V gene, CDR1 is KGHDR and CDR2 is SFDVKD. This CDR3 comprises 16 residues. CDR3 residues: CATSDSPTSGSCRQFF. The CDR3, as DNA: TGTGCCACCAGTGACTCACCGACTAGCGGGAGTTGTCGGCAGTTCTTC.

V gene TRBV6-1 combines with J gene TRBJ2-2, with D possibly TRBD2 on 5 matching bases. V was trimmed by 4 bases and J by 0 bases, leaving 12 bases between them. Germline V CDR1 and CDR2: MNHNS, SASEGT. This CDR3 has 16 amino acids. CDR3 bases: TGTGCCAGCAGTGTATCTTACGGGACGAACACCGGGGAGCTGTTTTTT. Amino acids: CASSVSYGTNTGELFF.

V usage is TRBV27 and J usage is TRBJ1-4; D gene uncertain. V was shortened by 3 bases and J by 3 bases, with 11 bases between the two germline ends. Germline values: CDR1 MNHEY, CDR2 SMNVEV (reference sequence). CDR3 length: 15 residues. DNA for the CDR3: TGTGCCAGCAGTTTTCTGGGGAGTGCTAATGAAAAACTGTTTTTT. It translates to CASSFLGSANEKLFF.

The rearrangement uses TRBV27 and TRBJ2-7; weak D call: TRBD2 (6 bases). Germline CDR1 MNHEY, CDR2 SMNVEV (reference sequence). Trimming pared 8 bases from V and 6 bases from J, leaving 20 bases between. The CDR3 sequence is 14 residues long. The CDR3 region has the DNA TGTGCCAGCGGCCACGCCCGGGAGTTCGCCGAGCAGTACTTC. Translation: CASGHAREFAEQYF.

The chain employs TRBV30 and TRBJ1-2, with 7 bases that match TRBD1. Trimming took 0 bases from V and 12 from J; bases not matched to a gene: 7. The CDR3 extends over 12 amino acids. Germline CDR1 GTSNPN, CDR2 SVGIG (reference sequence). Here the CDR3 reads CAWSVRQGGHTF. DNA of the CDR3: TGTGCCTGGAGTGTACGGCAGGGGGGACACACCTTC. Looking up the rest from reference TRBV30 and TRBJ1-2 gives the full variable domain: SQTIHQWPATLVQPVGSPLSLECTVEGTSNPNLYWYRQAAGRGLQLLFYSVGIGQISSEVPQNLSASRPQDRQFILSSKKLLLSDSGFYLCAWSVRQGGHTFGSGTRLTVV.

In its sample, this clone was seen once. This chain's CDR3 is CASSSSFFDLRETQYF. The CDR3 DNA reads TGTGCCAGCAGTAGCTCTTTTTTCGACTTACGGGAGACCCAGTACTTC. The V call is TRBV6-2 or TRBV6-3, the J call TRBJ2-5, with no clear D. The V end lost 5 bases, the J end lost 5 bases, and 21 bases lay between the germline ends. Germline V lookup: CDR1 MNHEY, CDR2 SVGEGT. The CDR3 consists of 16 residues.

CDR3 amino acids: CASSTSRGGSSSGNTIYF. Written as DNA, the CDR3 is TGTGCCAGCAGTACGTCTCGGGGGGGGTCTAGCTCTGGAAACACCATATATTTT. This rearrangement joins TRBV27 to TRBJ1-3; D perhaps matches TRBD1 (5 bases). The CDR3 consists of 18 residues. The germline gives CDR1 MNHEY, CDR2 SMNVEV (reference sequence). The germline V and J ends were trimmed by 5 bases and 0 bases, with 20 bases remaining between them.

This chain joins TRBV5-6 and TRBJ2-5; a weak D match, TRBD2 (6 bases). CDR1 is SGHDT, CDR2 YYEEEE, per germline. The CDR3 covers 12 residues. Trimming cost V 7 bases and J 5 bases, with 12 bases left between them. The CDR3 DNA is TGTGCCAGCGGACGGGGAGGCGAGACCCAGTACTTC. It yields the protein CASGRGGETQYF.

The V and J genes are TRBV19 and TRBJ2-1, with D maybe TRBD1 (6 bases). Germline assignment: CDR1 LNHDA and CDR2 SQIVND (reference sequence). CDR3 size: 15 residues. Trimming cost V 1 base and J 4 bases, with 11 bases left between them. CDR3 amino acids: CASSIGGPGYNEQFF. The DNA for the CDR3 is TGTGCCAGTAGTATAGGGGGGCCCGGATACAATGAGCAGTTCTTC.

V is TRBV13 and J is TRBJ2-1, with TRBD1 matching over 9 bases. Trimming at V came to 4 bases and at J to 6 bases, leaving 16 bases not matched to a gene. The CDR3 covers 18 residues. Germline loops: CDR1 PRHDT, CDR2 FYEKMQ (reference sequence). The CDR3, as DNA: TGTGCCAGCAGCTGGGACAGGGTAACGGCTGGAGTGGGCAATGAGCAGTTCTTC. Translating it yields CASSWDRVTAGVGNEQFF.